The present TCR beta chain was sequenced within a study of cytomegalovirus exposure and HLA in healthy donors. Study at large: Membership in the Caucasian-associated ancestry cluster was found for 81% of roughly 400 genotyped donors. Overall study results and limits: The study recorded more than 150 TCR beta chains that were cytomegalovirus-associated.

Trimming removed 4 bases from V and 1 base from J, with 11 bases in between. The CDR3 length is 14 residues. Germline V gene sequence: CDR1 MGHDK, CDR2 SYGVNS. Though probably carrying unrecorded immune exposures, donors were nominally healthy at sampling. PCR used 60 Vbeta primers and 13 Jbeta primers. Original methodology: Later, an analysis found around 80 million unique TCR beta chains, and some 10 million of these were shared. Profiled with immunoSEQ multiplex PCR; TCRdb holds only in-frame clones, not every one. Clone size and the V and J calls come from that table; the DNA yielded D and trimming. Here the sample spans some 130,000 clones, 81% being singletons. This clone was observed once. Its specificity is unknown.

This sequence was found in a woman between 35 and 50 years old in good health and CMV-seropositive. The sample comprised PBMCs. The chain employs TRBV25-1 and TRBJ2-7; D possibly corresponds to TRBD1 (6 bases). For the CDR3, the DNA is TGTGCCAGCAGTGGGGGGACATTTTCCTACGAGCAGTACTTC. This gives the protein CASSGGTFSYEQYF.